This TCR beta chain stems from a study of shared clonotypes between healthy human individuals. Study-level results: Represented diversity (both genetic and exposure-history) was limited by the small number of donors.

The method was immunoSEQ multiplex PCR; TCRdb's version includes in-frame clones alone and lacks a portion of them. The sample shows hundreds of thousands of clones, about 96% of them seen only once. In germline, CDR1 is ENHRY, CDR2 SYGVKD. This CDR3 has 13 residues. The V gene lost 6 bases and the J gene lost 1 base, with 7 bases spanning the gap. Concerning this clone itself: Its antigen is unknown.

Cells designated naive CD8 were CD45RO-negative and were positively selected for CCR7, with terminally differentiated effector memory CD45RA+ cells excluded. The source of this sequence is a man aged 25 to 45 in good health. Sample: naive CD8+ T cells sorted from blood. The V gene is TRBV10-3, the J gene TRBJ2-1; D is unresolved. This CDR3 is CAISLGSYNEQFF. As DNA, the CDR3 is TGTGCCATCAGCCTTGGGTCCTACAATGAGCAGTTCTTC.